The T cell receptor (beta chain) described here comes from a study of blood T cell repertoires in COVID-19. Some clones are missing from TCRdb's copy, which holds only in-frame ones; the method was immunoSEQ multiplex PCR. The data show 120,000 or so clones, approximately 88% seen once. The sequenced sample consisted of peripheral blood. The TCR comes from a man between 45 and 60 years old with acute or convalescent COVID-19.

This chain's CDR3 is CASSETLQGPDTQYF. The CDR3 DNA reads as TGTGCCAGCTCCGAGACACTACAGGGACCAGATACGCAGTATTTT. The V gene is TRBV6-5, the J gene TRBJ2-3, with D perhaps matching TRBD1 (6 bases). V was trimmed by 8 bases and J by 4 bases, leaving 19 bases between them. CDR1 and CDR2 from the germline V gene are MNHEY and SVGAGI. The CDR3 loop spans 15 amino acids.